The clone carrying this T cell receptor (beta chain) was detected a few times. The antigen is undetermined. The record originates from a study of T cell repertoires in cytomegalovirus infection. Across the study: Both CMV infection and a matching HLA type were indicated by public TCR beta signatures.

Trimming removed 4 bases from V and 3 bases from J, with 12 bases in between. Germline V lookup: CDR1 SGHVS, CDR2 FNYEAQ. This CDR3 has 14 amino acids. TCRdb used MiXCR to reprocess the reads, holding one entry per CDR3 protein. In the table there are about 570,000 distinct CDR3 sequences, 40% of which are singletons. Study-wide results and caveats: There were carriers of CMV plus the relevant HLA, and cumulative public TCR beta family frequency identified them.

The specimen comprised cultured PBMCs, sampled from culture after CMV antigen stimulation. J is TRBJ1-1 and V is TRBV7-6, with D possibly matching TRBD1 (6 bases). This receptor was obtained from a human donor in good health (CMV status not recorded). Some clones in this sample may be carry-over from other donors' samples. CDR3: CASSWDTVDTEAFF. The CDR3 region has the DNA TGTGCCAGCAGCTGGGACACAGTTGACACTGAAGCTTTCTTT. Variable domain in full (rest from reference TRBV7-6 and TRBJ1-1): GAGVSQSPRYKVTKRGQDVALRCDPISGHVSLYWYRQALGQGPEFLTYFNYEAQQDKSGLPNDRFSAERPEGSISTLTIQRTEQRDSAMYRCASSWDTVDTEAFFGQGTRLTVV.